The subject of this entry is one TCR beta chain. Its antigen is unknown. The data were taken from a study of OX40 agonist ivuxolimab in advanced cancers. Notes on the study in general: Mean expanded clone counts were higher in CD8+ than CD4+ T cells.

The repertoire was sequenced with immunoSEQ multiplex PCR; TCRdb's copy has only in-frame clones and lacks some. The repertoire has about 60,000 clones, nearly 95% of them found once; the top ten carry roughly 18%. Germline V gene lookup returns CDR1 MDHEN and CDR2 SYDVKM. The CDR3 covers 16 residues. J lost 5 bases, V lost 0 bases, and 3 bases had no gene match. This sequence originates from an adult with an advanced solid tumor such as melanoma, head and neck, liver or kidney cancer. The V and J genes are TRBV28 and TRBJ2-2, with TRBD1 matching over 10 bases. Source: CD4+ or CD8+ T cells sorted from blood, taken in a trial of the OX40 agonist ivuxolimab. The CDR3 coding sequence is TGTGCCAGCAGTTTATGGACAGGGGGCTCAACCGGGGAGCTGTTTTTT. It is translated as CASSLWTGGSTGELFF.